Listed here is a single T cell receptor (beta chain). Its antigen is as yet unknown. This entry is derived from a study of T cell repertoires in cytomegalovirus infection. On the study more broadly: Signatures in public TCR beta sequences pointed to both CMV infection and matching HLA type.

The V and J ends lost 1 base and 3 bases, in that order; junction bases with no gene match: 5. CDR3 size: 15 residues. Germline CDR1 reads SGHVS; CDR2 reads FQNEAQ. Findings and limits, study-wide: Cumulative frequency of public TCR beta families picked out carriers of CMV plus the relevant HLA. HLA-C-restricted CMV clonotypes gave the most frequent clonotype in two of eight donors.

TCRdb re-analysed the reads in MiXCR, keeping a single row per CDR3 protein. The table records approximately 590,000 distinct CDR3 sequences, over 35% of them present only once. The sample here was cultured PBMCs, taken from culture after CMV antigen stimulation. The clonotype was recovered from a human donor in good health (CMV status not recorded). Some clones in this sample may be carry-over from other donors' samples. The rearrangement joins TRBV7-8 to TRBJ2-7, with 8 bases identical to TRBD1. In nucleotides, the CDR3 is TGTGCCAGCAGCTTAGGTCGGACAGGGTACTACGAGCAGTACTTC. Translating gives CASSLGRTGYYEQYF.